Below, one T cell receptor (beta chain) is given with its context. Its antigen is as yet unknown. Clones were read by immunoSEQ multiplex PCR, and TCRdb kept only the in-frame ones, dropping some. Of 95,000 to 100,000 clones in the sample, approximately 88% were seen once. CDR1 is LNHDA, CDR2 SQIVND, per germline (reference sequence). V trimming: 5 bases; J trimming: 2 bases; junction bases outside the gene matches: 6. CDR3 length equals 16 residues. This sample was taken from a study of T cell responses to AZD1222 COVID-19 vaccine. Study-level findings and limits: At baseline, just 5 or 6 AZD1222 recipients tested seropositive. In all cases, repertoires were sampled only after the peak T cell response. Donor demographics were predominantly white British with a female majority; clonal diversity may be underestimated.

The chain joins TRBV19 to TRBJ2-5; 12 nucleotides align to TRBD2. This TCR was sampled from an adult who received the AZD1222 COVID-19 vaccine. This specimen was peripheral blood, taken 28 days after the second AZD1222 dose. This chain's CDR3 is CASSPGLAGPQETQYF. The CDR3 DNA reads as TGTGCCAGTAGTCCTGGACTAGCGGGGCCACAAGAGACCCAGTACTTC.